The present TCR beta chain was sequenced within a study of blood T cell repertoires in COVID-19 (dated by TCRdb to 2020 to 2021). With regard to the full study: Collaborator samples came from the United States, Italy and Spain and covered acute and convalescent phases of COVID-19. The material from the prospective study consisted of cDNA or gDNA derived from T cells, B-cell-depleted T cells, or PBMCs. Subjects who had been exposed to COVID-19, were actively infected with it, or had recovered from it provided the deeply sampled blood TCRbeta repertoires that made up the dataset. The repertoires were released in a freely available public database intended as a resource for research on the immune response to SARS-CoV-2. The samples were drawn from the first 160 participants of the ongoing ImmuneRACE study and from 1,254 subjects provided by 6 global collaborators. Nearly every sample came with metadata listing a de-identified subject ID, COVID-19 status, age in years and sex. Where available, HLA class I and class II types were taken from metadata supplied by the sample provider and were not determined by assay-based typing. Overall study results and their limits: The quantity of clinical and demographic metadata differed by source and by participant and was supplied without curation.

Collaborating institutions collected whole blood in K2EDTA tubes following their own protocols. For TCRbeta analysis, collaborators shipped samples as frozen whole blood, isolated PBMCs, or DNA extracted from either of those sample types. Taken from the germline V gene (reference sequence), the CDR1 and CDR2 loops are MNHEY and SMNVEV. Its CDR3 holds 13 amino acids, cysteine through phenylalanine. The read is trimmed to its CDR3 DNA, 39 bases read in frame from base 1. Trimming accounts for 6 bases at V and 3 bases at J, while the number of junction bases matched to no gene is 4. This clone was observed a few times. The target of this receptor is not known. No base-level quality is on record; no much larger clone is a single base apart. TCRbeta CDR3 regions were amplified from genomic DNA by means of the immunoSEQ Assay, a bias-controlled multiplex PCR. The authors' pipeline ran thus. Within the assay, amplification of reference gene primers was used to estimate how many nucleated cells each sample contained. To quantify the absolute abundance of each unique TCRbeta CDR3 rearrangement, sequence reads were collapsed and filtered. For each sample, productive Simpson clonality was calculated by taking the square root of Simpson's diversity index across productive rearrangements. The table comes from immuneACCESS by way of TCRdb, which keeps in-frame sequences with V and J called. Part of the clones is missing from these tables; in studies checked, under half for an unresolved V gene and the rest for unknown reasons. The D gene and trimming were derived from the DNA, and the V and J assignments and clone size from that table. The sample profile shows more than 200,000 clones; 85% to 90% of them were found once. 5.9% of the sample is in the top ten clones.

Sequencing was carried out using peripheral blood. This sequence was found in an older man with acute or convalescent COVID-19. Rearrangement joined TRBV27 to TRBJ1-2, with TRBD1 matching 7 junction bases. The CDR3 region has the sequence CASRPTGYYGYTF. The DNA sequence reads TGTGCCAGCAGACCGACAGGGTACTATGGCTACACCTTC.